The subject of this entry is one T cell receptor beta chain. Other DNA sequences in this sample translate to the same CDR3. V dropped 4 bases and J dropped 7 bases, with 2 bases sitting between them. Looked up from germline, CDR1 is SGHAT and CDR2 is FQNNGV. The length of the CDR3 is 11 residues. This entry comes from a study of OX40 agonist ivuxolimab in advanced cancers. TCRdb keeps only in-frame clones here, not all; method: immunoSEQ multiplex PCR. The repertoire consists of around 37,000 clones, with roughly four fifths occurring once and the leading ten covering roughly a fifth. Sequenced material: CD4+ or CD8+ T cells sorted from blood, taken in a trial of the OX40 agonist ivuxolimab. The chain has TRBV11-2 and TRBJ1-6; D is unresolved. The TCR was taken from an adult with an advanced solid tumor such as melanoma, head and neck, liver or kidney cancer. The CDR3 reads CASSSNSPLHF. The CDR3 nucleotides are TGTGCCAGCAGCTCCAATTCACCCCTCCACTTT. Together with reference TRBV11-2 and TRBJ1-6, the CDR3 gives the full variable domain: EAGVAQSPRYKIIEKRQSVAFWCNPISGHATLYWYQQILGQGPKLLIQFQNNGVVDDSQLPKDRFSAERLKGVDSTLKIQPAKLEDSAVYLCASSSNSPLHFGNGTRLTVT.